The rows below give T cell receptor beta chains drawn from one sample of a study of read filtering for tumor transcriptome and immune sequencing. In TCRdb, the reads were re-called with MiXCR into one record per CDR3 protein. This table holds fewer than 150,000 distinct CDR3 sequences, 10% to 15% found once. The sample taken for sequencing was a population of CD138-negative cells sorted from bone marrow. These receptors originate from a donor at least 40 years old with multiple myeloma. CDR3s leave out the opening cysteine and the closing phenylalanine or tryptophan.

TRBV7-6 ASSLSAGDSGGYT
TRBV29-1 SVGQETQY
TRBV11-2 ASSIGKGNEKLF
TRBV6-5 ASSPSGHGSYNEQF
TRBV23-1 ASNRLASGISCNEQF
TRBV9 ASSKRDRQETQY
TRBV6-5 ASAFDGLNTEAF
TRBV11-2 ASRQNQRGGGGTQY
TRBV28 ASTSLRGVGNEQF
TRBV7-9 ASRPSIEIAGGPYNEQF
TRBV29-1 SVDGHASTDTQY
TRBV20-1 SARGGSDRGHYNERF
TRBV3-1 ASSQDVGVRTEAF
TRBV7-2 ASSPGQGPQSF
TRBV12-3/TRBV12-4 ASSLTTPEAF
TRBV6-5 ASSPSPGNEKLF
TRBV20-1 SATTGSYGYT
TRBV7-7 ASSLSGGTQQY
TRBV5-1 ASSVTGEETEAF
TRBV4-1 ASSQEGRGLGSPLH
TRBV20-1 SARVGTSGGNEQF
TRBV10-2 ASSDSGAIQY
TRBV5-6 ASSYRSGDQPQH
TRBV5-4 ASSVTGGSSYEQY
TRBV20-1 SAREGGYTEAF
TRBV20-1 SAREGLAAYNEQF
TRBV9 ASSPRGTISPYNSPLH
TRBV7-2 ASSLEVREQF
TRBV5-1 ASPSDRGVKY
TRBV6-1 ASRKGYEQY
TRBV20-1 SARDSRQGNSPLH
TRBV20-1 SARDFGVMKETQY
TRBV7-9 ATTGTGGYSNQPQH